This TCR beta chain was found in a study of blood T cells in healthy people across ages. The V end lost 7 bases, the J end lost 6 bases, and 13 bases lay between the germline ends. Looked up from germline, CDR1 is LGHNT and CDR2 is FRNRAP. The CDR3 is made up of 14 amino acids. Caucasian individuals from Russia who were healthy and aged about 6 to 95 acted as donors. In its sample, this clonotype was seen a few times. A second PCR, run for roughly 7 to 12 cycles, used a sample-barcoded 5' primer plus a J-beta primer mix. The template-switch adaptor, which had 12 random nucleotides, put a tag on each cDNA molecule. Each single sample gave us at least 2.5 million CDR3-containing paired-end reads. TCRdb itself ran the 5' RACE reads through MiXCR, one entry per CDR3 protein. The sample comprises around 870,000 distinct CDR3 sequences, more than 25% of which are singletons, and about 18% rests with the top ten.

This TCR was recovered from a woman older than 75 in good health. The specimen sequenced was blood. The genes are TRBV12-5 and TRBJ1-6; D possibly corresponds to TRBD1 (6 bases). DNA for the CDR3: TGTGCTAGTGCCAAGGGGGAGTCTAATTCACCCCTCCACTTT. This gives the protein CASAKGESNSPLHF.